This TCR beta chain derives from a study of T-cell reconstitution after alpha-beta-depleted transplantation in children. This clonotype was recorded many times. Unique molecular identifiers featured in how the TCRbeta library was prepared. TCRdb reanalysed the PCR reads using MiXCR and keeps one entry per CDR3 protein. The sample lists 170,000 or so distinct CDR3 sequences, approximately 6.6% occurring once. The CDR3 is 13 residues long. CDR1 and CDR2 from the germline V gene are DFQATT and SNEGSKA (reference sequence). Trimming took off 3 bases at V and 6 bases at J, with 11 bases between the two ends.

The rearrangement joins TRBV20-1 to TRBJ2-2, with D perhaps TRBD2 (5 bases). The sequenced sample was PBMCs from the stem cell graft donor, obtained from the stem cell graft. This receptor was identified in a human donor who donated a stem cell graft to a child with Wiskott-Aldrich syndrome. CDR3 sequence: CSARYKEAGELFF. The CDR3 coding sequence is TGCAGTGCTAGGTACAAGGAGGCCGGGGAGCTGTTTTTT.